These 8 T cell receptor beta chains were sequenced from one sample in a study of Graves' ophthalmopathy and Graves' hyperthyroidism (dated 2018 in TCRdb). Sequencing used an Illumina HiSeq 2000. TCR beta CDR3 regions were amplified from RNA transcripts for repertoire sequencing. The first round of RT-PCR was done with HTBI primers and the Qiagen OneStep RT-PCR kit, and was followed by a second round of multiplex PCR, then size selection and purification. The raw public data were reprocessed by TCRdb itself: fastp quality trimming at Q25, MiXCR clonotype calling, in-frame beta chains only. Every distinct CDR3 protein forms one entry, paired with its most common genes and DNA. The sample table contains 150,000 to 200,000 distinct CDR3 sequences; only one count was recorded for 35% to 50% of them. The ten largest clonotypes hold 7.5% to 10% of the sample. Sequences were obtained from peripheral blood. These receptors all stem from a man aged 25-40 years with Graves' ophthalmopathy. Donor details come from another sample of the same person, matched by shared clones.

This clonotype came up a few times. The rearrangement joins TRBV6-2 or TRBV6-3 to TRBJ1-2, with 7 positions matching TRBD1. Germline V gene sequence: CDR1 MNHEY, CDR2 SVGEGT. The CDR3 consists of 14 residues. The J segment lost 3 bases and the V segment lost 4 bases, leaving 5 bases of the junction unmatched. The CDR3 loop is CASSSPGQYYGYTF. Here the CDR3 DNA reads TGTGCCAGCAGTTCCCCGGGACAGTACTATGGCTACACCTTC.

This clonotype has at least ten counts. CDR3 bases: TGTGCCAGCGGCACCGGGGGGACAGGGCTGGAGTGGGTAGGCAATCAGCCCCAGCATTTT. Translating it yields CASGTGGTGLEWVGNQPQHF. This rearrangement joins TRBV7-7 to TRBJ1-5; TRBD1 matches 9 bases. CDR3 length: 20 residues. The J segment lost 2 bases and the V segment lost 8 bases, leaving 22 bases of the junction unmatched. Germline CDR1 and CDR2: SSHAT and FNYEAQ (reference sequence). The full variable domain, in which reference TRBV7-7 and TRBJ1-5 provide the parts outside the CDR3, is GAGVSQSPRYKVTKRGQDVTLRCDPISSHATLYWYQQALGQGPEFLTYFNYEAQPDKSGLPSDRFSAERPEGSISTLTIQRTEQRDSAMYRCASGTGGTGLEWVGNQPQHFGDGTRLSIL.

This clonotype has only a few counts. The chain couples TRBV7-2 to TRBJ1-1, with a possible D match to TRBD1 (5 bases). V gave up 8 bases and J gave up 1 base, with 14 bases separating them. The germline CDR1 and CDR2 sequences are SGHTA and FQGNSA. CDR3 length equals 14 residues. The CDR3 reads CASSPTVSNTEAFF. The DNA for the CDR3 is TGTGCCAGCTCCCCGACAGTATCGAACACTGAAGCTTTCTTT.

This clonotype was observed many times. This CDR3 reads CASRGFVLYEQYF. The DNA of the CDR3 is TGTGCCAGCAGAGGGTTCGTCCTCTACGAGCAGTACTTC. The V gene is TRBV27, the J gene TRBJ2-7; D uncertain. This CDR3 has 13 amino acids. Germline V gene sequence: CDR1 MNHEY, CDR2 SMNVEV (reference sequence). Trimming took 6 bases from V and 3 from J, leaving 12 bases between them.

This clonotype has at least ten counts. The DNA of the CDR3 is TGCAGTGCTAGAGACCCTAGCGGGAGCTCCTACGAGCAGTACTTC. Residues: CSARDPSGSSYEQYF. V and J are TRBV20-1 and TRBJ2-7, with TRBD2 matching over 10 bases. CDR1 and CDR2 (germline): DFQATT, SNEGSKA (reference sequence). V lost 0 bases and J lost 0; bases outside the gene matches: 2. The CDR3 is 15 amino acids.

The chain combines TRBV29-1 with TRBJ1-2, with D possibly being TRBD1 (5 bases). Germline assignment: CDR1 SQVTM and CDR2 ANQGSEA. This CDR3 spans 15 amino acids. Between the trimmed V and J ends, which lost 2 bases and 7 bases, there was a span of 20 bases. CDR3 residues: CSVETGGGAGSGYTF. Written as DNA, the CDR3 is TGCAGCGTTGAAACCGGCGGCGGGGCCGGGAGTGGCTACACCTTC. The full variable domain, with the rest looked up from reference TRBV29-1 and TRBJ1-2, is SAVISQKPSRDICQRGTSLTIQCQVDSQVTMMFWYRQQPGQSLTLIATANQGSEATYESGFVIDKFPISRPNLTFSTLTVSNMSPEDSSIYLCSVETGGGAGSGYTFGSGTRLTVV.

This clonotype was found many times. The chain has TRBV28 and TRBJ1-1, with D maybe TRBD1 (6 bases). The CDR3 runs to 13 residues. V lost 5 bases to trimming and J lost 8 bases, with 15 bases between them. The germline gives CDR1 MDHEN, CDR2 SYDVKM. This chain's CDR3 is CASSKRTVREAFF. CDR3 coding DNA: TGTGCCAGCAGTAAGCGGACAGTTCGCGAAGCTTTCTTT. The whole variable domain, filled in from reference TRBV28 and TRBJ1-1, reads DVKVTQSSRYLVKRTGEKVFLECVQDMDHENMFWYRQDPGLGLRLIYFSYDVKMKEKGDIPEGYSVSREKKERFSLILESASTNQTSMYLCASSKRTVREAFFGQGTRLTVV.

This clonotype was seen ten or more times. The chain links TRBV6-2 or TRBV6-3 to TRBJ2-4; D may match TRBD1 or TRBD2 (5 bases each). Germline V gene lookup returns CDR1 MNHEY and CDR2 SVGEGT. The CDR3 consists of 17 residues. V was shortened by 5 bases and J by 4 bases, with 21 bases between the two germline ends. The CDR3 region is CASSPTVRMGEKNIQYF. The CDR3, as DNA: TGTGCCAGCAGTCCCACAGTCAGGATGGGGGAGAAAAACATTCAGTACTTC.